These 18 T cell receptor beta chains share one sample of origin, sequenced in a study of tumor-infiltrating lymphocytes in oesophageal squamous cell carcinoma. TCRdb independently ran MiXCR on the PCR reads; one entry per CDR3 protein. There are 20,000 to 30,000 distinct CDR3 sequences in the sample; 30% to 40% occur only once, and roughly 23% lies in the top ten. The sample comprised esophageal tumor tissue. The receptors stem from a male donor with esophageal squamous cell carcinoma.

In this sample, this clonotype turned up a few times. This chain uses TRBV19 with TRBJ2-6, with 8 bases matching TRBD1. Germline V CDR1 and CDR2: LNHDA, SQIVND (reference sequence). After removal of 4 bases from V and 1 base from J, the junction contained 12 bases not matched to a gene. The CDR3 covers 19 residues. The CDR3 DNA is TGTGCCAGTAGTAGGGGCGCAGGGGGCGATTGGTCTGGGGCCAACGTCCTGACTTTC. This encodes CASSRGAGGDWSGANVLTF.

The chain uses TRBV9 and TRBJ2-5; 8 nucleotides line up with TRBD2. Trimming took 1 base from V and 3 from J; bases not matched to a gene: 5. CDR1 is SGDLS, CDR2 YYNGEE, per germline. The CDR3 totals 15 residues. The CDR3 loop is CASSVYGRDEETQYF. CDR3 nucleotides: TGTGCCAGCAGCGTATACGGGAGGGATGAAGAGACCCAGTACTTC.

There are a few counts of this clonotype. The V and J genes are TRBV5-1 and TRBJ1-5; D is unclear. V was pared by 5 bases and J by 5 bases, with 11 bases between. Germline CDR1 reads SGHRS; CDR2 reads YFSETQ. CDR3 size: 13 residues. The DNA of the CDR3 is TGCGCCAGCAGGTTCGCCGAAGATCAGCCCCAGCATTTT. Its protein product is CASRFAEDQPQHF.

The V and J genes are TRBV6-1 and TRBJ2-7; D unresolved. The end of the DNA fits TRBJ2-5 better, so the J call may be wrong. Germline V CDR1 and CDR2: MNHNS, SASEGT. The CDR3 totals 12 residues. The CDR3 region is CASSEGRETQYF. The CDR3 coding sequence is TGTGCCAGCAGTGAAGGGCGAGAGACCCAGTACTTC.

In this sample, this clonotype is medium-sized (0.01 to 0.1%). A read error is possible here, since a much larger clone lies one base away. V usage is TRBV28 and J usage is TRBJ2-7; 7 bases are shared with TRBD2. The V gene end was trimmed by 6 bases and the J gene end by 7 bases; junction bases not matched to a gene: 15. The CDR3 totals 15 residues. Germline CDR1 and CDR2: MDHEN and SYDVKM. For the CDR3, the DNA is TGTGCCAGCAGAAAACTCGGTGGCGGGGGTAATGAGCAGTACTTC. This encodes CASRKLGGGGNEQYF. Full variable domain (missing parts from reference TRBV28 and TRBJ2-7): DVKVTQSSRYLVKRTGEKVFLECVQDMDHENMFWYRQDPGLGLRLIYFSYDVKMKEKGDIPEGYSVSREKKERFSLILESASTNQTSMYLCASRKLGGGGNEQYFGPGTRLTVT.

As concerns this clonotype: A read error may explain this, as a much larger clone is one base away. The gene calls are TRBV6-1 and TRBJ2-7; tentative D call: TRBD2 (6 bases). The J call may be mistaken, given a closer DNA end match to TRBJ2-1. Germline CDR1 and CDR2: MNHNS and SASEGT. The CDR3 covers 13 residues. The CDR3 nucleotides are TGTGCCAGCAGGGTAGCGGCATCCTACGAGCAGTTCTTC. It translates to CASRVAASYEQFF.

Many counts were recorded for this clonotype. The rearrangement joins TRBV7-2 to TRBJ1-4; TRBD1 might be the D (5 bases). Germline CDR1 and CDR2: SGHTA and FQGNSA. The CDR3 totals 16 residues. Trimming took off 7 bases at V and 8 bases at J, with 23 bases between the two ends. The CDR3 here is CASNSLQGREGEKLFF. As DNA, the CDR3 is TGTGCCAGCAACTCACTCCAGGGCAGGGAGGGGGAAAAACTGTTTTTT.

In its sample, this clonotype is medium-sized. This chain joins TRBV5-8 and TRBJ2-3; tentatively, D is TRBD1 (5 bases). Trimming shortened V by 0 bases and J by 5 bases, and 13 bases separated the two germline ends. CDR3 length equals 15 residues. In germline, CDR1 is SGHTS, CDR2 YDEGEE. Here the CDR3 reads CASSLVTATIDTQYF. The CDR3 DNA follows: TGTGCCAGCAGCTTGGTGACAGCTACTATAGATACGCAGTATTTT.

This chain joins TRBV7-2 and TRBJ2-4, with 9 bases that match TRBD1. TRBJ2-7 explains the end of the DNA better; the J call may be wrong. The CDR3 sequence is 15 residues long. The germline V gene encodes CDR1 SGHTA and CDR2 FQGNSA. The CDR3 spells CASSPDRGRSYEQYF. The CDR3 nucleotides are TGTGCCAGCAGCCCCGACAGGGGGAGGTCCTACGAGCAGTACTTC.

The chain combines TRBV11-3 with TRBJ2-5; possibly TRBD2 for D (6 bases). Germline loops: CDR1 SGHNT, CDR2 YENEEA. The CDR3 totals 13 residues. The V end lost 6 bases, the J end lost 5 bases, and 13 bases lay between the germline ends. The CDR3 region has the DNA TGTGCCAGCAGTAATTCCGCGGGGGAGACCCAGTACTTC. Translation gives CASSNSAGETQYF.

This chain connects TRBV6-1 to TRBJ2-3, with TRBD1 identical over 8 bases. CDR3 length: 13 residues. Losses at the gene ends were 6 bases for V and 4 bases for J; bases not matched to a gene: 3. Germline CDR1 is MNHNS and CDR2 is SASEGT. The CDR3 DNA reads TGTGCCAGCAGGACAGGGGCTCCAGATACGCAGTATTTT. Encoded protein: CASRTGAPDTQYF.

The rearrangement joins TRBV6-6 to TRBJ2-1; tentatively, D is TRBD1 (6 bases). TRBJ2-5 matches the DNA end more closely, so the J call is doubtful. Germline assignment: CDR1 MNHNY and CDR2 SVGAGI (reference sequence). There are 17 residues in the CDR3. DNA for the CDR3: TGTGCCAGCAGTTACTCCACAGGGAGATGGGTCCAAGAGACCCAGTACTTC. Translation gives CASSYSTGRWVQETQYF.

This clonotype is judged medium-sized. V gene TRBV7-8 combines with J gene TRBJ2-7; 8 bases match TRBD1. V shed 5 bases and J 3 bases; nucleotides not matched to a gene: 3. The CDR3 totals 13 residues. Germline CDR1 reads SGHVS; CDR2 reads FQNEAQ. Here the CDR3 reads CASSLQGDYEQYF. The DNA for the CDR3 is TGTGCCAGCAGCCTACAGGGGGACTACGAGCAGTACTTC.

This rearrangement joins TRBV5-3 to TRBJ2-1, with D perhaps TRBD1 or TRBD2 (5 bases each). TRBV5-3 is noted as an ORF with a role that remains uncertain. Trimming pared 8 bases from V and 3 bases from J, leaving 24 bases between. This CDR3 spans 17 amino acids. CDR3 nucleotide sequence: TGTGCCAGCAGCAGGAAAATGGGGCGGGCTAGCTACAATGAGCAGTTCTTC. Translating gives CASSRKMGRASYNEQFF.

By share of the sample, this clonotype is medium-sized. The gene calls are TRBV7-9 and TRBJ2-3, with 11 bases matching TRBD2. The CDR3 extends over 16 amino acids. The ends lost 3 bases at V and 5 bases at J; junction bases unmatched: 7. The germline CDR1 and CDR2 sequences are SEHNR and FQNEAQ (reference sequence). CDR3: CASSFSGRASGDTQYF. For the CDR3, the DNA is TGTGCCAGCAGCTTTAGCGGGAGGGCCTCGGGAGATACGCAGTATTTT. The full variable domain, with the rest looked up from reference TRBV7-9 and TRBJ2-3, is DTGVSQNPRHKITKRGQNVTFRCDPISEHNRLYWYRQTLGQGPEFLTYFQNEAQLEKSRLLSDRFSAERPKGSFSTLEIQRTEQGDSAMYLCASSFSGRASGDTQYFGPGTRLTVL.

This clonotype was counted ten times or more. The V and J genes are TRBV2 and TRBJ2-2; no reliable D call. Germline CDR1 SNHLY, CDR2 FYNNEI. This CDR3 comprises 14 residues. Trimming took off 6 bases at V and 0 bases at J, with 8 bases between the two ends. The CDR3 region has the DNA TGTGCCAGCAGCAGAAAAACGAACACCGGGGAGCTGTTTTTT. This encodes CASSRKTNTGELFF.

This clonotype was found many times. The chain links TRBV5-6 to TRBJ1-6; no clear D gene. The V gene lost 1 base and the J gene lost 10 bases, with 9 bases spanning the gap. The CDR3 runs 13 residues. In germline, CDR1 is SGHDT, CDR2 YYEEEE. CDR3 DNA: TGTGCCAGCAGCTTGAAGTTGGGGTCACCCCTCCACTTT. Protein: CASSLKLGSPLHF.

This clonotype was seen repeatedly, ten times or more. This sequence joins TRBV12-3 or TRBV12-4 and TRBJ2-5; 9 bases align to TRBD2. Germline trimming cut 8 bases from V and 5 bases from J; bases unmatched to any gene: 6. This CDR3 contains 13 residues. The CDR3 region has the DNA TGTGCCAGCGGTAGCGGGAGTGGGGAGACCCAGTACTTC. This translates into CASGSGSGETQYF.